This is a list of T cell receptor beta chains from one sample in a study of Tregs in tolerant kidney transplant recipients. Generated by immunoSEQ multiplex PCR, the TCRdb table keeps only in-frame clones and is missing some. The sample lists 120,000 or so clones, about 90% occurring once. The sequenced sample was CD4+ T cells from blood. Every receptor here comes from a human donor in good health. Both conserved end residues are part of each CDR3. Each record gives: V gene, clone size, D gene, J gene, CDR3 length, CDR3 protein, CDR3 DNA. D genes are given only for firm matches. Clone size is given for some rows only: seen once, a few or many times, or a class if the clone is expanded.

v_call: TRBV5-1
clone_size: .
d_call: .
j_call: TRBJ2-7
cdr3_length: 15
cdr3_aa: CASSAGRDGGHEQYF
cdr3_nt: TGCGCCAGCAGCGCGGGGCGGGACGGGGGTCACGAGCAGTACTTC

v_call: TRBV6-5
clone_size: .
d_call: .
j_call: TRBJ2-6
cdr3_length: 15
cdr3_aa: CASRRLISGANVLTF
cdr3_nt: TGTGCCAGCAGAAGACTGATCTCTGGGGCCAACGTCCTGACTTTC

v_call: TRBV5-6
clone_size: .
d_call: .
j_call: TRBJ2-7
cdr3_length: 13
cdr3_aa: CASSGGPTYEQYF
cdr3_nt: TGTGCCAGCAGCGGGGGGCCAACCTACGAGCAGTACTTC

v_call: TRBV2
clone_size: .
d_call: .
j_call: TRBJ2-3
cdr3_length: 12
cdr3_aa: CASSPSADTQYF
cdr3_nt: TGTGCCAGCAGTCCTAGCGCAGATACGCAGTATTTT

v_call: TRBV6-5
clone_size: .
d_call: .
j_call: TRBJ1-1
cdr3_length: 16
cdr3_aa: CASSYSMGELNTEAFF
cdr3_nt: TGTGCCAGCAGTTACTCGATGGGGGAGTTGAACACTGAAGCTTTCTTT

v_call: TRBV7-3
clone_size: once
d_call: .
j_call: TRBJ2-1
cdr3_length: 14
cdr3_aa: CASSLSGTEYEQFF
cdr3_nt: TGTGCCAGCAGCTTATCCGGGACGGAGTATGAGCAGTTCTTC

v_call: TRBV18
clone_size: .
d_call: .
j_call: TRBJ2-4
cdr3_length: 13
cdr3_aa: CASSPVAKNIQYF
cdr3_nt: TGTGCCAGCTCACCCGTAGCCAAAAACATTCAGTACTTC

v_call: TRBV7-9
clone_size: .
d_call: .
j_call: TRBJ2-5
cdr3_length: 13
cdr3_aa: CASSLFPKETQYF
cdr3_nt: TGTGCCAGCAGCTTATTTCCCAAAGAGACCCAGTACTTC

v_call: TRBV4-1
clone_size: .
d_call: .
j_call: TRBJ2-3
cdr3_length: 14
cdr3_aa: CASSQALAGDTQYF
cdr3_nt: TGCGCCAGCAGCCAAGCACTAGCAGGGGATACGCAGTATTTT

v_call: TRBV7-9
clone_size: .
d_call: TRBD1
j_call: TRBJ1-5
cdr3_length: 15
cdr3_aa: CASSRNRDSYSPQHF
cdr3_nt: TGTGCCAGCAGCCGCAACCGGGACAGTTATTCGCCCCAGCATTTT

v_call: TRBV4-1
clone_size: .
d_call: .
j_call: TRBJ1-5
cdr3_length: 16
cdr3_aa: CASSQVRGPGNQPQHF
cdr3_nt: TGCGCCAGCAGCCAAGTCAGGGGTCCAGGCAATCAGCCCCAGCATTTT

v_call: TRBV6-6
clone_size: .
d_call: .
j_call: TRBJ2-7
cdr3_length: 14
cdr3_aa: CASSPPGLSYEQYF
cdr3_nt: TGTGCCAGCAGCCCTCCGGGACTGAGCTACGAGCAGTACTTC

v_call: TRBV1
clone_size: .
d_call: .
j_call: TRBJ2-5
cdr3_length: 14
cdr3_aa: CTSSQVNSKETQYF
cdr3_nt: TGCACCAGCAGCCAAGTTAATAGTAAAGAGACCCAGTACTTC

v_call: TRBV18
clone_size: .
d_call: .
j_call: TRBJ1-3
cdr3_length: 14
cdr3_aa: CASSQLSSGNTIYF
cdr3_nt: TGTGCCAGCTCACAACTGAGCTCTGGAAACACCATATATTTT

v_call: TRBV15
clone_size: once
d_call: .
j_call: TRBJ1-5
cdr3_length: 13
cdr3_aa: CATSIESDQPQHF
cdr3_nt: TGTGCCACCAGCATTGAGTCCGATCAGCCCCAGCATTTT

v_call: TRBV5-1
clone_size: .
d_call: .
j_call: TRBJ2-7
cdr3_length: 15
cdr3_aa: CASSLGAASSYEQYF
cdr3_nt: TGCGCCAGCAGCTTGGGGGCGGCGAGCTCCTACGAGCAGTACTTC

v_call: TRBV2
clone_size: .
d_call: .
j_call: TRBJ2-6
cdr3_length: 14
cdr3_aa: CASTLGGRANVLTF
cdr3_nt: TGTGCCAGCACCCTAGGGGGTAGGGCCAACGTCCTGACTTTC

v_call: TRBV20-1
clone_size: .
d_call: .
j_call: TRBJ2-7
cdr3_length: 11
cdr3_aa: CSASERYEQYF
cdr3_nt: TGCAGTGCTAGCGAGCGTTACGAGCAGTACTTC

v_call: TRBV11-2
clone_size: .
d_call: .
j_call: TRBJ2-1
cdr3_length: 16
cdr3_aa: CASSRLGTLIGIEQFF
cdr3_nt: TGTGCCAGCAGCCGCTTAGGGACCCTTATCGGTATTGAGCAGTTCTTC

v_call: TRBV5-4
clone_size: .
d_call: TRBD1
j_call: TRBJ1-2
cdr3_length: 15
cdr3_aa: CASSDTRQGALGYTF
cdr3_nt: TGTGCCAGCAGCGATACCCGACAGGGGGCGCTTGGCTACACCTTC

v_call: TRBV7-9
clone_size: .
d_call: TRBD1
j_call: TRBJ1-2
cdr3_length: 12
cdr3_aa: CASSLRTGVYTF
cdr3_nt: TGTGCCAGCAGCTTAAGGACAGGGGTCTACACCTTC

v_call: TRBV15
clone_size: .
d_call: .
j_call: TRBJ2-7
cdr3_length: 15
cdr3_aa: CATSRDAGFSYEQYF
cdr3_nt: TGTGCCACCAGCAGAGATGCGGGCTTCTCCTACGAGCAGTACTTC

v_call: TRBV9
clone_size: .
d_call: .
j_call: TRBJ1-3
cdr3_length: 14
cdr3_aa: CASSAQYSGNTIYF
cdr3_nt: TGTGCCAGCAGCGCCCAGTACTCTGGAAACACCATATATTTT

v_call: TRBV4-1
clone_size: .
d_call: TRBD2
j_call: TRBJ2-7
cdr3_length: 14
cdr3_aa: CASSQGLAGYEQYF
cdr3_nt: TGCGCCAGCAGCCAGGGGCTAGCGGGCTACGAGCAGTACTTC

v_call: TRBV30
clone_size: .
d_call: .
j_call: TRBJ1-6
cdr3_length: 13
cdr3_aa: CAWRGEGNSPLHF
cdr3_nt: TGTGCCTGGCGGGGAGAGGGGAATTCACCCCTCCACTTT

v_call: TRBV5-1
clone_size: once
d_call: .
j_call: TRBJ1-3
cdr3_length: 15
cdr3_aa: CASSLQSVEGNTIYF
cdr3_nt: TGCGCCAGCAGCCTTCAGTCAGTGGAGGGAAACACCATATATTTT

v_call: TRBV6-5
clone_size: .
d_call: .
j_call: TRBJ2-7
cdr3_length: 15
cdr3_aa: CASSYVSGPAYEQYF
cdr3_nt: TGTGCCAGCAGTTACGTTTCGGGGCCCGCCTACGAGCAGTACTTC

v_call: TRBV6-5
clone_size: .
d_call: TRBD2
j_call: TRBJ2-3
cdr3_length: 15
cdr3_aa: CASRNSGASTDTQYF
cdr3_nt: TGTGCCAGCAGAAATAGCGGGGCCAGCACAGATACGCAGTATTTT

v_call: TRBV2
clone_size: .
d_call: TRBD1
j_call: TRBJ2-3
cdr3_length: 15
cdr3_aa: CASSSNPGPGGTQYF
cdr3_nt: TGTGCCAGCAGTTCCAATCCGGGACCAGGGGGTACGCAGTATTTT

v_call: TRBV7-6
clone_size: .
d_call: TRBD2
j_call: TRBJ2-1
cdr3_length: 16
cdr3_aa: CASSRTLAEKNNEQFF
cdr3_nt: TGTGCCAGCAGCCGAACACTAGCGGAGAAGAACAATGAGCAGTTCTTC